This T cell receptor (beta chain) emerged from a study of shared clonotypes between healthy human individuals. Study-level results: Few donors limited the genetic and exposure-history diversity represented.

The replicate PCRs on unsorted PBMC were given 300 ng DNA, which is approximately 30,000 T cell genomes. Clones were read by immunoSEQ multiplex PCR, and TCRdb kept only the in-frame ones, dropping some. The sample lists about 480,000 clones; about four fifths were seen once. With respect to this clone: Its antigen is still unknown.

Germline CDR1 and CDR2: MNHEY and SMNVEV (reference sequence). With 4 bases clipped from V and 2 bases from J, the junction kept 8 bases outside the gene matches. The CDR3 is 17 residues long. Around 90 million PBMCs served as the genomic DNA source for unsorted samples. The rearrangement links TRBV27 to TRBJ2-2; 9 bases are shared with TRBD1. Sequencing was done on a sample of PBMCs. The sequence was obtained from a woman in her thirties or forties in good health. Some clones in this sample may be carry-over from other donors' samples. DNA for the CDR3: TGTGCCAGCAGTTCGGGACAGGGACGGGGTAACACCGGGGAGCTGTTTTTT. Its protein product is CASSSGQGRGNTGELFF.